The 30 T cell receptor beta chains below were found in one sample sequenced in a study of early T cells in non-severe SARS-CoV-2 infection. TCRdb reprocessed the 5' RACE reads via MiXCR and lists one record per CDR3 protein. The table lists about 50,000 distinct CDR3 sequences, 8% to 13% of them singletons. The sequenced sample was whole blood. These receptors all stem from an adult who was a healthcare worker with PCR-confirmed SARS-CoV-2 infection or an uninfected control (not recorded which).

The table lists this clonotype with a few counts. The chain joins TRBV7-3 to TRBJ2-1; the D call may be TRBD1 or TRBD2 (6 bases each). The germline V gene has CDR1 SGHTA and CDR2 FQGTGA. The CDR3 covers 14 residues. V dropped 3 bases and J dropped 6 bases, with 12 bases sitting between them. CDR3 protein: CASSLGWGANEQFF. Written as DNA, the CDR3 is TGTGCCAGCAGCTTGGGCTGGGGGGCCAATGAGCAGTTCTTC.

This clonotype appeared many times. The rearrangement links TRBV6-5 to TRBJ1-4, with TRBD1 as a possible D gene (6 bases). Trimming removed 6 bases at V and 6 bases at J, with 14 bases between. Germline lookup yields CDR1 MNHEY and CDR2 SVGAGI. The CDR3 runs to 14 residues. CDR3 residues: CASRQGGGDEKLFF. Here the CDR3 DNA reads TGTGCCAGCAGACAGGGAGGGGGGGATGAAAAACTGTTTTTT.

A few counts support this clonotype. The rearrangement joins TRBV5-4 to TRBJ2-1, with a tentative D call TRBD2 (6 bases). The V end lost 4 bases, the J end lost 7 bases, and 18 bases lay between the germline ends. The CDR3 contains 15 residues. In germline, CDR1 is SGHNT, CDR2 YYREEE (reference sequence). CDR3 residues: CASSPARRASNEQFF. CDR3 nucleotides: TGTGCCAGCAGCCCCGCGCGGAGGGCCTCGAATGAGCAGTTCTTC. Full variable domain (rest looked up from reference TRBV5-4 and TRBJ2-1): ETGVTQSPTHLIKTRGQQVTLRCSSQSGHNTVSWYQQALGQGPQFIFQYYREEENGRGNFPPRFSGLQFPNYSSELNVNALELDDSALYLCASSPARRASNEQFFGPGTRLTVL.

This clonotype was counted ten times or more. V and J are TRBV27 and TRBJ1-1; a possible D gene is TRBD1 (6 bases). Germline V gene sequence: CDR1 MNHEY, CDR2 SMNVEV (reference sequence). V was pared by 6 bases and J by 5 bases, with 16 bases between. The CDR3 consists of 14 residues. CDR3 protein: CASSPRTVLTEAFF. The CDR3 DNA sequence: TGTGCCAGCAGCCCCCGGACAGTCCTAACTGAAGCTTTCTTT.

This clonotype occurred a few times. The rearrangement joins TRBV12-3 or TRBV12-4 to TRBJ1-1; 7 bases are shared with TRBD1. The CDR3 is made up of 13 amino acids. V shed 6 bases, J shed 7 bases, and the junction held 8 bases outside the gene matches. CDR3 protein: CASSKGQNLEAFF. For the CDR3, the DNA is TGTGCCAGCAGCAAGGGACAGAACCTTGAAGCTTTCTTT.

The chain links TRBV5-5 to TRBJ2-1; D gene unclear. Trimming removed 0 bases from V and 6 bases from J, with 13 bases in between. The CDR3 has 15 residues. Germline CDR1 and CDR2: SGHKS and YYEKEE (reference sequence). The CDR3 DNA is TGTGCCAGCAGCTTGGGCCCTAATGTGGGCAATGAGCAGTTCTTC. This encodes CASSLGPNVGNEQFF. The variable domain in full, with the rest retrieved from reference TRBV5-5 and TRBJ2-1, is DAGVTQSPTHLIKTRGQQVTLRCSPISGHKSVSWYQQVLGQGPQFIFQYYEKEERGRGNFPDRFSARQFPNYSSELNVNALLLGDSALYLCASSLGPNVGNEQFFGPGTRLTVL.

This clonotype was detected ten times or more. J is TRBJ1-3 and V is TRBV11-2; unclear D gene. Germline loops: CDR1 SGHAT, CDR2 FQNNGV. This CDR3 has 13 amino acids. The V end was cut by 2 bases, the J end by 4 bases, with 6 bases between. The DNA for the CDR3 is TGTGCCAGCAGCTTATTTCAGGGAAACACCATATATTTT. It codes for CASSLFQGNTIYF.

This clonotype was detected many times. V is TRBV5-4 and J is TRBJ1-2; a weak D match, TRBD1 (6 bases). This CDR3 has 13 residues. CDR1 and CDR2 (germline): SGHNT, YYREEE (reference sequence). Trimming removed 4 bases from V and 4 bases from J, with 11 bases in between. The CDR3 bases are TGTGCCAGCAGCCGAAGACAGGTCTATGGCTACACCTTC. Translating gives CASSRRQVYGYTF.

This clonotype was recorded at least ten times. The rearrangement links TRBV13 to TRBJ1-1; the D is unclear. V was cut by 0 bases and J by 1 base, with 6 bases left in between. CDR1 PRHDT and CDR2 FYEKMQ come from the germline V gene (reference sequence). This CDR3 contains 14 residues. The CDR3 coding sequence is TGTGCCAGCAGCTTAGGGAGTTGGAACACTGAAGCTTTCTTT. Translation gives CASSLGSWNTEAFF.

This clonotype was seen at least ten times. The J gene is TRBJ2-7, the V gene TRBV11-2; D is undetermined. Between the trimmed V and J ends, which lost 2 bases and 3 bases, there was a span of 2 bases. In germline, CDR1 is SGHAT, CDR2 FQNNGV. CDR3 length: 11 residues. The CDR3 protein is CASSLHYEQYF. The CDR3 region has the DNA TGTGCCAGCAGCTTACACTACGAGCAGTACTTC.

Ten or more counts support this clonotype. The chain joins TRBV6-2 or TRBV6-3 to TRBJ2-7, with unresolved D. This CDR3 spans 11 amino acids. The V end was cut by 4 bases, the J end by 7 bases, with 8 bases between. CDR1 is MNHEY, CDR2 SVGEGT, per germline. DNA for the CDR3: TGTGCCAGCAGTTTACGTTGGGAGCAGTACTTC. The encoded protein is CASSLRWEQYF.

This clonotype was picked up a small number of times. DNA for the CDR3: TGCAGTGGCCCAATCCCTGGGGCCAACGTCCTGACTTTC. Protein: CSGPIPGANVLTF. V is TRBV20-1 and J is TRBJ2-6, with D unclear. This CDR3 contains 13 residues. The V end lost 7 bases, the J end lost 2 bases, and 9 bases lay between the germline ends. CDR1 and CDR2 from the germline V gene are DFQATT and SNEGSKA (reference sequence).

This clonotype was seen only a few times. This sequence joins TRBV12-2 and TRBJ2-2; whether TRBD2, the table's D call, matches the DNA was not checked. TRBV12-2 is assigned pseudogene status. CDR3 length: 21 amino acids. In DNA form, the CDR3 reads TGTGCAAGTCGCTTAAACCCCCCTGGAACCCCTAGCGGGGCGAACACCGGGGAGCTGTTTTTT. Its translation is CASRLNPPGTPSGANTGELFF.

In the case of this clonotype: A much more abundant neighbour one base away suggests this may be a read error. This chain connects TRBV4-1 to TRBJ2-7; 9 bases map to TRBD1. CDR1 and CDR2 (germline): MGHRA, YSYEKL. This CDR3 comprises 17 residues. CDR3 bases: TGCGCCGGCAGCCAAGTACAGCTTAGAACAGGGGGCCCATTCCAGTACTTC. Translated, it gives CAGSQVQLRTGGPFQYF.

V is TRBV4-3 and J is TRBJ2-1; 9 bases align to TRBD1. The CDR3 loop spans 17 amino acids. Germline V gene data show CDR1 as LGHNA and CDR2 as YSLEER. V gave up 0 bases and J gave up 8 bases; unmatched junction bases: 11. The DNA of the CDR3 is TGCGCCAGCAGCCAAGATTATCTGGGACAGGGAAGGGATGAGCAGTTCTTC. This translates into CASSQDYLGQGRDEQFF.

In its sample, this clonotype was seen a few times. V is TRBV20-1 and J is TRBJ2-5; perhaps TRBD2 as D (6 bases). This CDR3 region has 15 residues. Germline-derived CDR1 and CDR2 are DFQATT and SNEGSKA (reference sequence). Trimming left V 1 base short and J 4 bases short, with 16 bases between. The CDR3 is CSARGEDGAGETQYF. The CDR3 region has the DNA TGCAGTGCTAGAGGAGAAGACGGAGCGGGAGAGACCCAGTACTTC.

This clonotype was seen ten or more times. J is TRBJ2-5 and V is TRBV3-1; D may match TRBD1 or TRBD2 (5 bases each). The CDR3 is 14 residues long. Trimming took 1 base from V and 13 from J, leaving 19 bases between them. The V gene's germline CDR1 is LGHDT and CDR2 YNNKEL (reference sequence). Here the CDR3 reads CASSQGTGLNGGYF. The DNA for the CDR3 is TGTGCCAGCAGCCAAGGCACGGGGTTAAATGGGGGGTACTTC.

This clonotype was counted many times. The CDR3 spells CASSLDLTFYPYNEQFF. CDR3 nucleotide sequence: TGCGCCAGCAGCTTGGACTTAACTTTTTATCCCTACAATGAGCAGTTCTTC. V is TRBV5-1 and J is TRBJ2-1; D is uncertain. The V end was cut by 0 bases, the J end by 2 bases, with 15 bases between. CDR1 and CDR2 from the germline V gene are SGHRS and YFSETQ. This CDR3 has 17 residues.

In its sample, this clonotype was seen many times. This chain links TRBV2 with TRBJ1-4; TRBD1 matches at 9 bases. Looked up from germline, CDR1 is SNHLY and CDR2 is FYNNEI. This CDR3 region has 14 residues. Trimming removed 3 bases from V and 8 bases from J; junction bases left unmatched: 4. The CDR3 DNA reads TGTGCCAGCAGTGATGTGGGACAGGGAGAAAAACTGTTTTTT. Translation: CASSDVGQGEKLFF.

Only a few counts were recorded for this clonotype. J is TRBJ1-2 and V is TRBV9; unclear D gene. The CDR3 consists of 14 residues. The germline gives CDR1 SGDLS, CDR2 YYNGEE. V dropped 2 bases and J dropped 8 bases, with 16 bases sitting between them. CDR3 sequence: CASSVYVGRGGYTF. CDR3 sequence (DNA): TGTGCCAGCAGCGTCTACGTTGGCCGAGGAGGCTACACCTTC.

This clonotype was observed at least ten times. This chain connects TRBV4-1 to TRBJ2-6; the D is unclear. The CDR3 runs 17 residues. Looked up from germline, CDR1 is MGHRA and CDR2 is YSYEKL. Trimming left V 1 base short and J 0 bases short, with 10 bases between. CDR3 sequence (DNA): TGCGCCAGCAGCCAAGCTCTGGCAGACTCTGGGGCCAACGTCCTGACTTTC. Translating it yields CASSQALADSGANVLTF.

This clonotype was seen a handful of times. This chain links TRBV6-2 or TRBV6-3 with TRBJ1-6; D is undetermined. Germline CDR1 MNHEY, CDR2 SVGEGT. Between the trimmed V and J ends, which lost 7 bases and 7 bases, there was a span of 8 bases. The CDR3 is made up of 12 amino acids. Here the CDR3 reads CASKEYNSPLHF. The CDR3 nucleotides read TGTGCCAGCAAGGAATACAATTCACCCCTCCACTTT.

The CDR3 loop is CASSSGQGTYNEQFF. The DNA of the CDR3 is TGTGCCAGCAGTTCCGGACAGGGTACATACAATGAGCAGTTCTTC. The V and J genes are TRBV6-6 and TRBJ2-1; 8 nucleotides agree with TRBD1. Germline V lookup: CDR1 MNHNY, CDR2 SVGAGI (reference sequence). The junction had 6 bases not matched to a gene; V was cut back by 4 bases and J by 4 bases. CDR3 size: 15 residues.

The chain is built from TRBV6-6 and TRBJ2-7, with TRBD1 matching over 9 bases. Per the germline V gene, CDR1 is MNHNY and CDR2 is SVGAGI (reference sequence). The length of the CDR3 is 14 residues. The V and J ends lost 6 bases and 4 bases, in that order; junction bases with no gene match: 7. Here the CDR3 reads CASRHIDRGYEQYF. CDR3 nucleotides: TGTGCCAGCAGACACATAGACAGGGGGTACGAGCAGTACTTC.

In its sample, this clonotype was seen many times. The CDR3 coding sequence is TGTGCCAGCTCACCACCTGGTCCGATTCCCGACAATGAGCAGTTCTTC. It encodes CASSPPGPIPDNEQFF. V is TRBV18 and J is TRBJ2-1; D ambiguous. Germline CDR1 is KGHSH and CDR2 is LQKENI. There are 16 residues in the CDR3. Trimming took off 0 bases at V and 5 bases at J, with 14 bases between the two ends.

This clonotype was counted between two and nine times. CDR3 nucleotide sequence: TGCGCCAGCAGCCAGGGAGCTTGGGGCACTGAAGCTTTCTTT. It is translated as CASSQGAWGTEAFF. The V call is TRBV4-3, the J call TRBJ1-1; D is unresolved. Per germline, CDR1 LGHNA and CDR2 YSLEER. With 3 bases removed from V and 4 bases from J, the gap between germline ends came to 12 bases. The CDR3 runs to 14 residues.

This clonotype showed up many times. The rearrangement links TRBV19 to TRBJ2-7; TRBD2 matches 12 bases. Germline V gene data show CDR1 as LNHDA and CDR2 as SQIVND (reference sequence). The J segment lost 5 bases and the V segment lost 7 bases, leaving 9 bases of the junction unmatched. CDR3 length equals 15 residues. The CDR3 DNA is TGTGCCAGTACTCCCGGAGGACTAGCGGGAAACGAGCAGTACTTC. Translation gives CASTPGGLAGNEQYF. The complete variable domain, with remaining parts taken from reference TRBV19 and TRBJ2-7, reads DGGITQSPKYLFRKEGQNVTLSCEQNLNHDAMYWYRQDPGQGLRLIYYSQIVNDFQKGDIAEGYSVSREKKESFPLTVTSAQKNPTAFYLCASTPGGLAGNEQYFGPGTRLTVT.

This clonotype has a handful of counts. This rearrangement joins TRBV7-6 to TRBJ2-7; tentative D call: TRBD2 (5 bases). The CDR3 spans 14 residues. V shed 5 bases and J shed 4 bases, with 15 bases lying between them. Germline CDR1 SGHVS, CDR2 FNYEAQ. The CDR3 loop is CASSKRRTGYEQYF. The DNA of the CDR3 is TGTGCCAGCAGCAAACGTCGGACTGGATACGAGCAGTACTTC.

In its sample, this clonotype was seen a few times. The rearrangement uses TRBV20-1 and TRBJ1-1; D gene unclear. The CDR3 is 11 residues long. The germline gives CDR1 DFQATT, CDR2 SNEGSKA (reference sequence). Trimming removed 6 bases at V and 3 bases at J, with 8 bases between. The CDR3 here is CSAARDTEAFF. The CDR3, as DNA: TGCAGTGCAGCGCGCGACACTGAAGCTTTCTTT.

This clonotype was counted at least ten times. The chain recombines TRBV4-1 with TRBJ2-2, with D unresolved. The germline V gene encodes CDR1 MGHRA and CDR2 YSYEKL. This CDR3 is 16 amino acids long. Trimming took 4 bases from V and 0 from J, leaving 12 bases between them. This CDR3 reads CASSLVDRANTGELFF. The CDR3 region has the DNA TGCGCCAGCAGCCTCGTAGACCGAGCGAACACCGGGGAGCTGTTTTTT.